The source of this T cell receptor beta chain is a study of regulatory T cells in long-lasting Graves disease. This CDR3 has 12 residues. Looked up from germline, CDR1 is GTSNPN and CDR2 is SVGIG (reference sequence). The V gene lost 7 bases and the J gene lost 1 base, with 11 bases spanning the gap. Time point described: newly diagnosed GD, antithyroid drugs for less than 3 months. After RNA was extracted from PBMCs, the TCR library was made from it. Investigators prepared the TCR beta libraries by applying iRepertoire HTBI primers and Arm-PCR of CDR3 regions. TCRdb recomputed calls from the multiplex PCR reads with MiXCR, one row per CDR3 protein. This sample has hundreds of thousands of distinct CDR3 sequences, with 15% to 20% found just once. This clonotype was seen repeatedly, ten times or more. This same sample was also taken into another study, of T cells in Graves' hyperthyroidism and ophthalmopathy.

V gene TRBV30 combines with J gene TRBJ2-7; D is undetermined. Specimen: peripheral blood mononuclear cells (PBMCs), collected at new diagnosis, from a patient treated with antithyroid drugs. The clonotype comes from a woman in her 30s with Graves disease. For the CDR3, the DNA is TGTGCCTCCGAAGGTCCTTCCTACGAGCAGTACTTC. Encoded protein: CASEGPSYEQYF.